This T cell receptor beta chain was obtained from a study of blood T cell repertoires in COVID-19. Study at large: There were acute and convalescent COVID-19 samples, and they came from the United States, Italy and Spain. In each case, the material was cDNA or gDNA derived from T cells, B-cell-depleted T cells, or PBMCs.

In the original workflow: Reference gene primer amplification yielded estimated nucleated cell counts. TCRdb's table, derived via immunoSEQ multiplex PCR, lists solely in-frame clones and lacks some. From that table come the V and J calls and clone size; the DNA was used to work out D and trimming. The data hold 88,000 or so clones, with about 92% observed a single time. This CDR3 spans 18 amino acids. The J segment lost 5 bases and the V segment lost 5 bases, leaving 18 bases of the junction unmatched. Per germline, CDR1 SEHNR and CDR2 FQNEAQ (reference sequence). Sequencing was done on a sample of peripheral blood. The chain uses TRBV7-9 and TRBJ1-2, with TRBD1 identical over 9 bases. This receptor was obtained from a man aged 50 to 60 with acute or convalescent COVID-19. DNA for the CDR3: TGTGCCAGCAGCCCACTACGGACAGGGGCACTCGGCAGTTATGGCTACACCTTC. It translates to CASSPLRTGALGSYGYTF.